This entry lists 22 T cell receptor beta chains sequenced from one sample in a study of early T cells in non-severe SARS-CoV-2 infection. TCRdb passed the 5' RACE reads through MiXCR, listing each CDR3 protein once. The repertoire holds approximately 26,000 distinct CDR3 sequences, with 4.2% as singletons. Sequenced: whole blood. Receptors originate from an adult who was a healthcare worker with PCR-confirmed SARS-CoV-2 infection or an uninfected control (not recorded which).

This clonotype was detected ten times or more. The chain recombines TRBV28 with TRBJ2-4; 11 bases are shared with TRBD1. The length of the CDR3 is 14 residues. V lost 6 bases and J lost 7; bases outside the gene matches: 5. Per germline, CDR1 MDHEN and CDR2 SYDVKM. The CDR3 region is CASSPDRGLNIQYF. DNA of the CDR3: TGTGCCAGCAGCCCGGACAGGGGGCTCAACATTCAGTACTTC.

V gene TRBV7-9 combines with J gene TRBJ2-7, with 13 bases lining up with TRBD2. V shed 4 bases and J 4 bases; nucleotides not matched to a gene: 16. CDR1 is SEHNR, CDR2 FQNEAQ, per germline (reference sequence). This CDR3 comprises 19 residues. The CDR3 spells CASSSDSGLAGVRRYEQYF. The DNA for the CDR3 is TGTGCCAGCAGCTCGGATTCCGGACTAGCGGGAGTCAGGAGGTACGAGCAGTACTTC.

This clonotype was recorded many times. The chain is built from TRBV28 and TRBJ1-2, with TRBD1 matching over 7 bases. V shed 6 bases and J 2 bases; nucleotides not matched to a gene: 9. CDR1 MDHEN and CDR2 SYDVKM come from the germline V gene. The CDR3 has 15 amino acids. The CDR3 loop is CASRPGQNKNYGYTF. The DNA for the CDR3 is TGTGCCAGCAGGCCGGGACAGAATAAGAACTATGGCTACACCTTC.

This clonotype was seen at least ten times. In DNA, the CDR3 is TGCAGTGCTACCGACAGGGATTACGAGCAGTACTTC. It codes for CSATDRDYEQYF. V usage is TRBV20-1 and J usage is TRBJ2-7, with 7 bases lining up with TRBD1. Germline V gives CDR1 DFQATT, CDR2 SNEGSKA (reference sequence). V was clipped by 4 bases and J by 4 bases; unmatched bases: 4. The CDR3 loop spans 12 amino acids.

This clonotype was counted only a few times. The chain has TRBV5-4 and TRBJ2-3, with D possibly being TRBD1 (5 bases). CDR1 is SGHNT, CDR2 YYREEE, per germline (reference sequence). This CDR3 has 15 residues. Trimming shortened V by 0 bases and J by 0 bases, and 8 bases separated the two germline ends. CDR3 loop: CASSLGGASTDTQYF. The CDR3 bases are TGTGCCAGCAGCTTGGGTGGGGCCAGCACAGATACGCAGTATTTT.

In this sample, this clonotype turned up many times. V is TRBV5-1 and J is TRBJ2-1; 13 nucleotides match TRBD2. Germline CDR1 reads SGHRS; CDR2 reads YFSETQ. The CDR3 runs to 16 residues. With 4 bases clipped from V and 5 bases from J, the junction kept 6 bases outside the gene matches. In DNA form, the CDR3 reads TGCGCCAGCAGCATCGGGACTAGCGGGGCTAACAATGAGCAGTTCTTC. It codes for CASSIGTSGANNEQFF. The full variable domain, with the rest looked up from reference TRBV5-1 and TRBJ2-1, is KAGVTQTPRYLIKTRGQQVTLSCSPISGHRSVSWYQQTPGQGLQFLFEYFSETQRNKGNFPGRFSGRQFSNSRSEMNVSTLELGDSALYLCASSIGTSGANNEQFFGPGTRLTVL.

This clonotype was found many times. The chain uses TRBV20-1 and TRBJ1-3; no clear D gene. With 2 bases removed from V and 9 bases from J, the gap between germline ends came to 8 bases. This CDR3 is built from 11 residues. CDR1 is DFQATT and CDR2 is SNEGSKA in the germline V gene (reference sequence). The CDR3 DNA is TGCAGTGCTAGATGGGCCGCCACCATATATTTT. Translating gives CSARWAATIYF.

CDR3: CASSQDPGGFYEQYF. In DNA, the CDR3 is TGCGCCAGCAGCCAAGATCCAGGGGGCTTTTACGAGCAGTACTTC. The chain couples TRBV4-1 to TRBJ2-7; 8 bases align to TRBD1. Germline CDR1 is MGHRA and CDR2 is YSYEKL. This CDR3 comprises 15 residues. With 0 bases clipped from V and 4 bases from J, the junction kept 5 bases outside the gene matches.

This clonotype has a count of ten or more. The rearrangement joins TRBV14 to TRBJ2-7; D possibly corresponds to TRBD2 (6 bases). Trimming left V 1 base short and J 2 bases short, with 18 bases between. The CDR3 has 17 residues. Germline V lookup: CDR1 SGHDN, CDR2 FVKESK. DNA of the CDR3: TGTGCCAGCAGCCAAGGGGTGGGAGGACGCCTCCCCTACGAGCAGTACTTC. It encodes CASSQGVGGRLPYEQYF.

By share, this clonotype ranks as medium-sized. V and J are TRBV28 and TRBJ2-1, with 7 bases fitting TRBD2. Germline lookup yields CDR1 MDHEN and CDR2 SYDVKM. This CDR3 spans 17 amino acids. Unmatched junction bases numbered 13, after V lost 6 bases and J lost 2 bases. CDR3 sequence reads: CASSLLPLAGAYNEQFF. CDR3 nucleotide sequence: TGTGCCAGCAGCTTACTCCCTCTGGCGGGAGCCTACAATGAGCAGTTCTTC.

This clonotype was observed many times. This chain joins TRBV28 and TRBJ2-3; 7 nucleotides agree with TRBD1. The J segment lost 1 base and the V segment lost 5 bases, leaving 3 bases of the junction unmatched. The CDR3 totals 14 residues. Germline CDR1 MDHEN, CDR2 SYDVKM. CDR3 sequence (DNA): TGTGCCAGCAGTCGCGGACAGGGCACAGATACGCAGTATTTT. Protein: CASSRGQGTDTQYF.

This clonotype has just a few counts. V and J are TRBV6-6 and TRBJ2-5; TRBD2 aligns across 9 bases. The V and J ends lost 6 bases and 5 bases, in that order; junction bases with no gene match: 10. The CDR3 runs to 15 residues. CDR1 is MNHNY and CDR2 is SVGAGI in the germline V gene (reference sequence). Here the CDR3 reads CASSPSSGMTETQYF. The CDR3 DNA reads as TGTGCCAGCAGCCCTTCTAGCGGGATGACGGAGACCCAGTACTTC.

The rearrangement joins TRBV5-1 to TRBJ2-1, with 13 bases matching TRBD2. The CDR3 is 15 amino acids. The germline gives CDR1 SGHRS, CDR2 YFSETQ. With 5 bases clipped from V and 7 bases from J, the junction kept 6 bases outside the gene matches. The CDR3 nucleotides are TGCGCCAGCAGATCGGGACTAGCGGGGAATAATGAGCAGTTCTTC. This translates into CASRSGLAGNNEQFF.

This sequence joins TRBV20-1 and TRBJ2-3; 9 bases are a match to TRBD2. Germline lookup yields CDR1 DFQATT and CDR2 SNEGSKA (reference sequence). The CDR3 extends over 14 amino acids. V dropped 6 bases and J dropped 2; count of bases not matched to a gene: 6. The CDR3 here is CSAGGLANTDTQYF. CDR3 coding DNA: TGCAGTGCCGGGGGACTAGCAAACACAGATACGCAGTATTTT.

This clonotype was seen at least ten times. The rearrangement joins TRBV29-1 to TRBJ2-1; 8 positions match TRBD1. V dropped 7 bases and J dropped 3; count of bases not matched to a gene: 17. Per germline, CDR1 SQVTM and CDR2 ANQGSEA. This CDR3 spans 17 amino acids. The CDR3 DNA follows: TGCAGCGGGGAAGGACAGGGTGGCCCAGAGCTCTACAATGAGCAGTTCTTC. Amino acids: CSGEGQGGPELYNEQFF.

This clonotype rates as medium-sized. The V call is TRBV29-1, the J call TRBJ2-1, with unresolved D. With 3 bases removed from V and 6 bases from J, the gap between germline ends came to 9 bases. The CDR3 has 12 amino acids. Germline loops: CDR1 SQVTM, CDR2 ANQGSEA. As DNA, the CDR3 is TGCAGCGTTGACTTCGACATCAATGAGCAGTTCTTC. Translated: CSVDFDINEQFF.

This clonotype was seen just once. The chain uses TRBV5-5 and TRBJ1-5; D gene uncertain. Trimming shortened V by 2 bases and J by 14 bases, and 20 bases separated the two germline ends. The CDR3 length is 14 residues. CDR1 and CDR2 (germline): SGHKS, YYEKEE (reference sequence). Here the CDR3 reads CASSLGPRSGQEHF. CDR3 nucleotides: TGTGCCAGCAGCTTAGGGCCCCGTTCTGGCCAGGAGCATTTT.

This clonotype was counted many times. The chain carries TRBV6-5 and TRBJ2-7; 12 bases agree with TRBD2. Germline V gene lookup returns CDR1 MNHEY and CDR2 SVGAGI. J was trimmed by 6 bases and V by 3 bases; bases with no gene match: 6. The CDR3 loop spans 15 amino acids. The CDR3: CASSYRGLAGLEQYF. The CDR3 DNA reads TGTGCCAGCAGTTATCGGGGACTAGCGGGTCTCGAGCAGTACTTC.

V gene TRBV11-2 combines with J gene TRBJ2-4; D is tentatively TRBD1 or TRBD2 (5 bases each). The germline V gene has CDR1 SGHAT and CDR2 FQNNGV. This CDR3 has 12 amino acids. Trimming cost V 8 bases and J 5 bases, with 10 bases left between them. CDR3 protein: CASRRDENIQYF. CDR3 nucleotide sequence: TGTGCCAGCCGTCGGGACGAAAACATTCAGTACTTC.

This clonotype came up many times. J is TRBJ2-7 and V is TRBV28; TRBD1 matches 8 bases. CDR1 and CDR2 from the germline V gene are MDHEN and SYDVKM. The J segment lost 2 bases and the V segment lost 6 bases, leaving 6 bases of the junction unmatched. The CDR3 contains 14 residues. CDR3 loop: CASSINRGAYEQYF. CDR3 DNA: TGTGCCAGCAGCATTAACAGGGGGGCCTACGAGCAGTACTTC.

This clonotype was seen only a few times. This chain connects TRBV4-1 to TRBJ2-1; D not resolved. Germline V lookup: CDR1 MGHRA, CDR2 YSYEKL. V dropped 4 bases and J dropped 5 bases, with 21 bases sitting between them. CDR3 length: 17 amino acids. DNA for the CDR3: TGCGCCAGCAGCCTCAGATTCGACGGAACGGAGCACAATGAGCAGTTCTTC. Its protein product is CASSLRFDGTEHNEQFF.

Many counts were recorded for this clonotype. The chain couples TRBV6-5 to TRBJ1-6; unclear D gene. The CDR3 spans 13 residues. Trimming took 10 bases from V and 2 from J, leaving 9 bases between them. Germline CDR1 is MNHEY and CDR2 is SVGAGI. The chain's CDR3 is CATDGAYNSPLHF. The CDR3 DNA sequence: TGTGCCACAGACGGAGCCTATAATTCACCCCTCCACTTT.